This record looks at one T cell receptor (beta chain) sequence and its context. This specimen comes from a study of post-analysis software for immune sequencing data. Unique molecular identifiers were built into the TCR beta cDNA libraries. MiXCR was run by TCRdb on the PCR reads, yielding one entry per CDR3 protein. The sample contains 400,000 to 500,000 distinct CDR3 sequences, 39% of which appear only once. Sample: blood. This TCR derives from a girl aged 2-10 years with multiple sclerosis.

CDR3 sequence: CASSLLLQGHQPQHF. The CDR3 coding sequence is TGTGCCAGCAGTCTCCTCCTGCAGGGGCACCAGCCCCAGCATTTT. The chain joins TRBV12-3 or TRBV12-4 to TRBJ1-5, with D maybe TRBD1 (6 bases). Trimming cost V 5 bases and J 7 bases, with 18 bases left between them. The CDR3 contains 15 residues.